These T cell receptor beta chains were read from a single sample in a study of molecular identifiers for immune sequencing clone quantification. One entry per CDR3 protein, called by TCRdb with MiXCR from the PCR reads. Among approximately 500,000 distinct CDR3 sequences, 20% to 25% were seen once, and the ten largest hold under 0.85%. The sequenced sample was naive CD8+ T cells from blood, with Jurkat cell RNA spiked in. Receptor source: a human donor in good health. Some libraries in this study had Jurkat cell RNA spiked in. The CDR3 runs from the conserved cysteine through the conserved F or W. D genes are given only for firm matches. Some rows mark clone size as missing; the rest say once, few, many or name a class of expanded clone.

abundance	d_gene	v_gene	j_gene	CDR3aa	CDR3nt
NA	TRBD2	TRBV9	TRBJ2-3	CASSVVASGRSDRQYF	TGTGCCAGCAGCGTAGTTGCTAGCGGGAGGTCAGATAGGCAGTATTTT
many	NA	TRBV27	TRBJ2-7	CASSPTPTAPPGEQYF	TGTGCCAGCAGTCCAACCCCTACGGCACCGCCTGGCGAGCAGTACTTC
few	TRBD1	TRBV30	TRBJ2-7	CAWREDRAEQYF	TGTGCCTGGAGGGAGGACAGGGCCGAGCAGTACTTC
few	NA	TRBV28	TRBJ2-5	CASRAPSQETQYF	TGTGCCAGCAGGGCCCCTTCACAAGAGACCCAGTACTTC
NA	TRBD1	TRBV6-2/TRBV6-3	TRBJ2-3	CASSSITGVPTDTQYF	TGTGCCAGCAGTTCCATTACAGGGGTCCCCACAGATACGCAGTATTTT
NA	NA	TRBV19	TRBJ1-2	CASTNHRVPTYGYTF	TGTGCCAGTACCAACCACAGGGTTCCCACATATGGCTACACCTTC
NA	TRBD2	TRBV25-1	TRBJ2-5	CASSGASGGETQYF	TGTGCCAGCAGTGGCGCTAGCGGGGGTGAGACCCAGTACTTC
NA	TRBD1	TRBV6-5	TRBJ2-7	CASSYSGTGFEQYF	TGTGCCAGCAGTTACTCAGGGACAGGGTTCGAGCAGTACTTC
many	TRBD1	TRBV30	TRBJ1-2	CAWRLRGSGGTGYTF	TGTGCCTGGAGACTAAGGGGGTCAGGGGGCACTGGCTACACCTTC
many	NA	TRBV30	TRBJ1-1	CAWSVEANTEAFF	TGTGCCTGGAGTGTGGAGGCGAACACTGAAGCTTTCTTT
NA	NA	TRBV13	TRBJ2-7	CASSLGRRADYEQYF	TGTGCCAGCAGCTTAGGCAGGCGAGCGGACTACGAGCAGTACTTC
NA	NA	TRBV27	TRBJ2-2	CASSLGNRANTGELFF	TGTGCCAGCAGTTTAGGAAACAGGGCGAACACCGGGGAGCTGTTTTTT
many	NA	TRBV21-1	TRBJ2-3	CASSKAPPLPGQSTDTQYF	TGTGCCAGCAGCAAAGCGCCCCCATTGCCGGGACAGAGCACAGATACGCAGTATTTT
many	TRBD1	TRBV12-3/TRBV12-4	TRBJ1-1	CASTEGQGENTEAFF	TGTGCCAGCACCGAAGGACAGGGGGAGAACACTGAAGCTTTCTTT
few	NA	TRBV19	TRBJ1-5	CASVPFSGYNQPQHF	TGTGCCAGCGTGCCGTTTTCGGGATACAATCAGCCCCAGCATTTT
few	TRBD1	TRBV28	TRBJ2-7	CASSLHRDSYEQYF	TGTGCCAGCAGTTTACACCGGGACAGCTACGAGCAGTACTTC
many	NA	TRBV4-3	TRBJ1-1	CASSQRRMNTEAFF	TGCGCCAGCAGCCAACGCAGGATGAACACTGAAGCTTTCTTT
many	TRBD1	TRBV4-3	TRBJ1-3	CASSQDFTGEVSGNTIYF	TGCGCCAGCAGCCAAGATTTTACAGGGGAAGTCTCTGGAAACACCATATATTTT
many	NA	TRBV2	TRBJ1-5	CASSEEGNNQPQHF	TGTGCCAGCAGTGAAGAAGGGAACAATCAGCCCCAGCATTTT
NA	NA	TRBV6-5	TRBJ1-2	CASSYSPEGGVGYTF	TGTGCCAGCAGTTACTCCCCAGAAGGAGGTGTTGGCTACACCTTC
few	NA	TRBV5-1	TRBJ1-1	CASSLPENTEAFF	TGCGCCAGCAGCCTGCCTGAGAACACTGAAGCTTTCTTT
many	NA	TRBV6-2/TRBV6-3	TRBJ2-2	CASSYFGMELFF	TGTGCCAGCAGTTATTTTGGGATGGAGCTGTTTTTT
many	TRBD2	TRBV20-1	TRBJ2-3	CSARPRLAGTTDTQYF	TGCAGTGCTAGACCTAGACTAGCGGGTACCACAGATACGCAGTATTTT
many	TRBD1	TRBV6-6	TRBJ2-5	CASSSYPDRGLETQYF	TGTGCCAGCAGTTCCTACCCCGACAGGGGGCTTGAGACCCAGTACTTC
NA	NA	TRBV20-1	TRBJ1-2	CSTPDIYGYTF	TGCAGTACCCCGGACATCTATGGCTACACCTTC
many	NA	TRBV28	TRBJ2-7	CASSSFRMDTSSYEQYF	TGTGCCAGCAGTTCCTTTAGAATGGACACGAGCTCCTACGAGCAGTACTTC
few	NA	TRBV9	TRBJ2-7	CASSPGGDTLYEQYF	TGTGCCAGCAGCCCCGGAGGGGACACACTATACGAGCAGTACTTC
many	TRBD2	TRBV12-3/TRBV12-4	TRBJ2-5	CASRRTSGGAWQETQYF	TGTGCCAGCAGGAGGACTAGCGGGGGGGCCTGGCAAGAGACCCAGTACTTC
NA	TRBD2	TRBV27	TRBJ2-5	CASSLFGLAGQETQYF	TGTGCCAGCAGTTTATTCGGGTTAGCGGGGCAAGAGACCCAGTACTTC
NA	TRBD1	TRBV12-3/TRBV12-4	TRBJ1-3	CASSPSGGAGNTIYF	TGTGCCAGCAGTCCATCAGGGGGTGCCGGAAACACCATATATTTT
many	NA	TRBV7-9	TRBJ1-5	CASSLVGGQPQHF	TGTGCCAGCAGCTTAGTTGGGGGGCAGCCCCAGCATTTT
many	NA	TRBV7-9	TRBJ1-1	CASSLPHYTEAFF	TGTGCCAGCAGCTTACCCCATTACACTGAAGCTTTCTTT
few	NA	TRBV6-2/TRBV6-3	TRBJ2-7	CASSYGVVGDEQYF	TGTGCCAGCAGTTATGGGGTTGTCGGGGACGAGCAGTACTTC
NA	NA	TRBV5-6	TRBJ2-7	CASSFGGSNYEQYF	TGTGCCAGCAGCTTCGGTGGGAGTAACTACGAGCAGTACTTC
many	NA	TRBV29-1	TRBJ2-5	CSVLTGSETQYF	TGCAGCGTTCTAACAGGGTCGGAGACCCAGTACTTC
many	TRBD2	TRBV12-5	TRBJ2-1	CASGWLADPSTNEQFF	TGTGCTAGTGGTTGGCTAGCGGACCCTTCTACAAATGAGCAGTTCTTC
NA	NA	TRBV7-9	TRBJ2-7	CASRPGPPSYEQYF	TGTGCCAGCAGACCCGGGCCCCCCTCCTACGAGCAGTACTTC
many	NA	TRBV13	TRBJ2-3	CASSLTGTAGDTQYF	TGTGCCAGCAGCTTAACCGGGACGGCCGGAGATACGCAGTATTTT
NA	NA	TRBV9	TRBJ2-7	CASSVGPGDSYEQYF	TGTGCCAGCAGCGTAGGGCCAGGAGATTCCTACGAGCAGTACTTC
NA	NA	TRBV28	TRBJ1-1	CASSLGYMSTEAFF	TGTGCCAGCAGCCTGGGGTACATGAGCACTGAAGCTTTCTTT
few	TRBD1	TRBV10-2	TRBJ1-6	CASIQGPNSPLHF	TGCGCCAGCATACAGGGGCCCAATTCACCCCTCCACTTT
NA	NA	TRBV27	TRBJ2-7	CASSLRGRQLYEQYF	TGTGCCAGCAGTTTACGAGGGCGCCAACTCTACGAGCAGTACTTC
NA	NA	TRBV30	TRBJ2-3	CAWSTTVTSTDTQYF	TGTGCCTGGAGTACGACAGTAACTAGCACAGATACGCAGTATTTT
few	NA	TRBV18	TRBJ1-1	CASSPPDNPYSTEAFF	TGTGCCAGCTCACCACCAGACAACCCGTATAGCACTGAAGCTTTCTTT
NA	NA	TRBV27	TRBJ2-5	CASNLFVQETQYF	TGTGCCAGCAATTTATTCGTTCAAGAGACCCAGTACTTC
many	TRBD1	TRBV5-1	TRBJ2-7	CASSLEGQGAYEQYF	TGCGCCAGCAGCTTGGAAGGACAGGGGGCCTACGAGCAGTACTTC
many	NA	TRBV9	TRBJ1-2	CASSPGPTTYGYTF	TGTGCCAGCAGCCCTGGACCGACGACTTATGGCTACACCTTC
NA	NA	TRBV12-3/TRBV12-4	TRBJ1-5	CASSFEFNQPQHF	TGTGCCAGCAGTTTTGAATTCAATCAGCCCCAGCATTTT
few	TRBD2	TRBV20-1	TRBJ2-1	CSALPPLAGVYNEQFF	TGCAGTGCTCTTCCCCCTCTAGCGGGGGTATACAATGAGCAGTTCTTC
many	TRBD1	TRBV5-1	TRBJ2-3	CASSPWTGGTDTQYF	TGCGCCAGCAGCCCATGGACAGGGGGCACAGATACGCAGTATTTT
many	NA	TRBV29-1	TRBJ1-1	CSVLRNTEAFF	TGCAGCGTTTTGAGGAACACTGAAGCTTTCTTT
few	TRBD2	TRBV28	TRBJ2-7	CASSFRGLAGGEQYF	TGTGCCAGCAGTTTCCGGGGACTAGCGGGAGGCGAGCAGTACTTC
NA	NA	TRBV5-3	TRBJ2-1	CASSSGLPWNEQFF	TGTGCCAGCAGCTCGGGACTTCCCTGGAATGAGCAGTTCTTC
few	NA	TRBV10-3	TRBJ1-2	CAISESKSGTTNYGYTF	TGTGCCATCAGTGAGTCGAAGTCAGGTACAACTAACTATGGCTACACCTTC
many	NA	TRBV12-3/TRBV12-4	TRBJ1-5	CASSLDGRVHNQPQHF	TGTGCCAGCAGCCTCGACGGGAGGGTTCACAATCAGCCCCAGCATTTT
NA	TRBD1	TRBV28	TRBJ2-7	CASGLWGTGNYEQYF	TGTGCCAGCGGTTTATGGGGGACAGGGAACTACGAGCAGTACTTC
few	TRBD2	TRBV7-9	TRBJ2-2	CASSRGLPPGELFF	TGTGCCAGCAGCCGGGGACTACCCCCCGGGGAGCTGTTTTTT